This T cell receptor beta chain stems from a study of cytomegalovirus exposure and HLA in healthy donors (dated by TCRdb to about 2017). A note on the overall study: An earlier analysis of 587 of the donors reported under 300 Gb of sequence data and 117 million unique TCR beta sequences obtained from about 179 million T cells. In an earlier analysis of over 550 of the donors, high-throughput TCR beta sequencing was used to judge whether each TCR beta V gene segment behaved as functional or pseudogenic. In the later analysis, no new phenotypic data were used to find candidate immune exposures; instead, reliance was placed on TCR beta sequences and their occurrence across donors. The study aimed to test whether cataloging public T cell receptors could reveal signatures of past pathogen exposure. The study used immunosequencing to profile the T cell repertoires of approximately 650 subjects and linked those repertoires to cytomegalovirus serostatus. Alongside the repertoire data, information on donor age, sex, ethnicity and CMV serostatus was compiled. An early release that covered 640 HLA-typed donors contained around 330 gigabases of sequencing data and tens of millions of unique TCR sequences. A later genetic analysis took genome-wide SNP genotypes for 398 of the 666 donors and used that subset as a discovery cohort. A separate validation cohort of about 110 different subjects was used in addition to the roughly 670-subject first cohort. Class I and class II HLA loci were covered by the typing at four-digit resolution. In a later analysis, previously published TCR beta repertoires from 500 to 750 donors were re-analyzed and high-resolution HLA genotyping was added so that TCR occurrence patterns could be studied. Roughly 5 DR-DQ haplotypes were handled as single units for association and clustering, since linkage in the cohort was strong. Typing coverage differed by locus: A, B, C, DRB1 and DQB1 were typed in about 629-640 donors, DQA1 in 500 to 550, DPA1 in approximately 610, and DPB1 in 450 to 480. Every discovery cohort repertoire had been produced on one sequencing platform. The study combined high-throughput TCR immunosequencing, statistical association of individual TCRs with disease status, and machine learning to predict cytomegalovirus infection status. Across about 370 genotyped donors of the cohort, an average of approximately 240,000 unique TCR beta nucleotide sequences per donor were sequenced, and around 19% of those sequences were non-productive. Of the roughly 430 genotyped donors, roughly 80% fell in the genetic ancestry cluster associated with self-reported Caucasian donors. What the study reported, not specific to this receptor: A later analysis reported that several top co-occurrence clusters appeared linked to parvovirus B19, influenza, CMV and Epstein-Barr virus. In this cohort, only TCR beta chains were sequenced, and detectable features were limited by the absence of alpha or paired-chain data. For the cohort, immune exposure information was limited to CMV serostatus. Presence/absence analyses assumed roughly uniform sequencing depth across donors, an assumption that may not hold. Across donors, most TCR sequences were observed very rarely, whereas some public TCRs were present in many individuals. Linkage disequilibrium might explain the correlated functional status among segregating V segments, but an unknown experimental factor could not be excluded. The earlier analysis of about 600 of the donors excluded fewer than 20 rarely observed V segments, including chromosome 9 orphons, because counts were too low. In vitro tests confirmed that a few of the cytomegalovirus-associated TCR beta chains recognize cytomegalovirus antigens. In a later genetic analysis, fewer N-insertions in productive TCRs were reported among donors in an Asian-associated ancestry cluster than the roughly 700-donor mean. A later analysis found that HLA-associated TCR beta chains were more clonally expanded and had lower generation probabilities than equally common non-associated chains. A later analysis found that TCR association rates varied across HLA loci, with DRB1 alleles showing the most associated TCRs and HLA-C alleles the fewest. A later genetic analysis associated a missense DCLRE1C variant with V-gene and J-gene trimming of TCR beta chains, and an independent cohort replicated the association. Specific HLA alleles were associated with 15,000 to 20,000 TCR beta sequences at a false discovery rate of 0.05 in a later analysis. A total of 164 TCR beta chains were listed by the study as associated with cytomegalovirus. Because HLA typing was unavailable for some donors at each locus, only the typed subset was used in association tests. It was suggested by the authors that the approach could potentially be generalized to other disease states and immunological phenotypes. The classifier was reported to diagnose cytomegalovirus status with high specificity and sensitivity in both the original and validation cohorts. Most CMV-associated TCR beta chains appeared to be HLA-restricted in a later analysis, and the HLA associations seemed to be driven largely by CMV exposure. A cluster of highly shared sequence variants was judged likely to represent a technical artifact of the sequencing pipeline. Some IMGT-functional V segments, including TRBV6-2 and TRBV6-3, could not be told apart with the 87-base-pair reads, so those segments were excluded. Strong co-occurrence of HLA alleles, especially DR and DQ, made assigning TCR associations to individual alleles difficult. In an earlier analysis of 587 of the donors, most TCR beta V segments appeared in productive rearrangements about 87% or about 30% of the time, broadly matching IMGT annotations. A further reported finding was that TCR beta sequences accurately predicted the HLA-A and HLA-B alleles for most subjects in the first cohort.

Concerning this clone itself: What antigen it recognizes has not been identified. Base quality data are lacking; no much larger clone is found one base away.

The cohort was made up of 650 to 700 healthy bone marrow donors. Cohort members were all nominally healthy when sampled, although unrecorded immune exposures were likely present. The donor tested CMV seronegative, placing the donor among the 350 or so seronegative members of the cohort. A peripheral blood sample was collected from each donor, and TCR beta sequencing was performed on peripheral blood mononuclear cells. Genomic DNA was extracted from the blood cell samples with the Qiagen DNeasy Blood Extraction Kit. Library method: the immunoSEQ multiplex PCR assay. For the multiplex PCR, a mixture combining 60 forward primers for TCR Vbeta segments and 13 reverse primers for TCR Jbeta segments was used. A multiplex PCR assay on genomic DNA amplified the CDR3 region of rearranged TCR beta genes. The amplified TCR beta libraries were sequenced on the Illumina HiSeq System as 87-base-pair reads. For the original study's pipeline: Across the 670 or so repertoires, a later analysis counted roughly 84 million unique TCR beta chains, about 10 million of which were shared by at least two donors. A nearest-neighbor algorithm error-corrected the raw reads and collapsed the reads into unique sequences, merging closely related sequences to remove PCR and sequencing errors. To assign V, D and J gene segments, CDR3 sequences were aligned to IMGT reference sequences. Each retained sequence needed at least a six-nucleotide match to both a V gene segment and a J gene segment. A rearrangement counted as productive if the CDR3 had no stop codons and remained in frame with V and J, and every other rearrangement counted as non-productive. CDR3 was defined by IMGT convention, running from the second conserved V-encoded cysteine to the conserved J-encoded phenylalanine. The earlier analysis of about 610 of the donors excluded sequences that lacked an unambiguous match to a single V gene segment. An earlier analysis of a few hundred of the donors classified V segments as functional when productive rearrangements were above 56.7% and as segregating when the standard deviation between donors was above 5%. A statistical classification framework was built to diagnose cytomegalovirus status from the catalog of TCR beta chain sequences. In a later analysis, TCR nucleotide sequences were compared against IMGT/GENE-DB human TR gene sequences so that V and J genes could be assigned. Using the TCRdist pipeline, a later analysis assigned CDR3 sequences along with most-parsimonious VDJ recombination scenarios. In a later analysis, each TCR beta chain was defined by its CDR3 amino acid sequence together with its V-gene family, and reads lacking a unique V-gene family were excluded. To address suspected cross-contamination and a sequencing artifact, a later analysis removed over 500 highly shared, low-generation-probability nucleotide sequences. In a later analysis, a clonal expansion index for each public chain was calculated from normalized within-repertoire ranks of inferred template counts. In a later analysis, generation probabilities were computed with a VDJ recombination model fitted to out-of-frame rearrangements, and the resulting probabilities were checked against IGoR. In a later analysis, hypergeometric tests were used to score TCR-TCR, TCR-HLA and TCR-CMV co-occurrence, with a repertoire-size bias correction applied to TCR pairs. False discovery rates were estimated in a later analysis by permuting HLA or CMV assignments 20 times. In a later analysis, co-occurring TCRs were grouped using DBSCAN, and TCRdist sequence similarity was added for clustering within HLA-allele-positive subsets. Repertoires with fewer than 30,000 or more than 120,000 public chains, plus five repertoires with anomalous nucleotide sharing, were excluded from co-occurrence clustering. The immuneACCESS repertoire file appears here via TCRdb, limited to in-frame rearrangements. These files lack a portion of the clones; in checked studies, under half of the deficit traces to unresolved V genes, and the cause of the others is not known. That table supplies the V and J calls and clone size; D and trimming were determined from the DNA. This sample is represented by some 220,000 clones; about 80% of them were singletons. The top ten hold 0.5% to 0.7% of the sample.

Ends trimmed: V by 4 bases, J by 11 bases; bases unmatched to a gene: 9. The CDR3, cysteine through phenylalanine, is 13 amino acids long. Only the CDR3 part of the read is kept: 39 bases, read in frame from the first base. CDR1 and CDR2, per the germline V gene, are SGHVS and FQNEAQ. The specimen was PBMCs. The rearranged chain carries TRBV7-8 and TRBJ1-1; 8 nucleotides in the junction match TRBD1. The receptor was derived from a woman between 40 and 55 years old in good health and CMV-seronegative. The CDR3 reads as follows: CASSSDRVGSAFF. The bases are TGTGCCAGCAGCTCGGACAGGGTGGGGTCGGCTTTCTTT. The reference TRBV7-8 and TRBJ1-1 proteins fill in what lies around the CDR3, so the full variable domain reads GAGVSQSPRYKVAKRGQDVALRCDPISGHVSLFWYQQALGQGPEFLTYFQNEAQLDKSGLPSDRFFAERPEGSVSTLKIQRTQQEDSAVYLCASSSDRVGSAFFGQGTRLTVV.